This T cell receptor beta chain originates from a study of OX40 agonist ivuxolimab in advanced cancers. Study information: As their treatment, patients were administered ivuxolimab, an agonistic anti-OX40 (CD134) antibody. Partial responses were achieved by three patients: one hepatocellular carcinoma, two cutaneous melanoma. Study findings and constraints: More expanded clones were found, on average, in CD8+ than in CD4+ T cells. Normalized T-cell clonal expansion was also low in some nonresponders.

Germline CDR1 is SGDLS and CDR2 is YYNGEE. V gave up 4 bases and J gave up 8 bases; unmatched junction bases: 9. This CDR3 has 15 amino acids. About this clone itself: Its specificity is not known.

The method was immunoSEQ multiplex PCR; TCRdb's version includes in-frame clones alone and lacks a portion of them. The table lists roughly 80,000 clones, around four fifths of them singletons. The source material was CD4+ or CD8+ T cells sorted from blood, sampled in a trial of the OX40 agonist ivuxolimab. The clonotype originates from an adult with an advanced solid tumor such as melanoma, head and neck, liver or kidney cancer. V gene TRBV9 combines with J gene TRBJ1-6; TRBD1 aligns across 7 bases. The CDR3 here is CASSYSGTDDSPLHF. CDR3 DNA sequence: TGTGCCAGCAGCTATTCCGGGACAGACGATTCACCCCTCCACTTT.